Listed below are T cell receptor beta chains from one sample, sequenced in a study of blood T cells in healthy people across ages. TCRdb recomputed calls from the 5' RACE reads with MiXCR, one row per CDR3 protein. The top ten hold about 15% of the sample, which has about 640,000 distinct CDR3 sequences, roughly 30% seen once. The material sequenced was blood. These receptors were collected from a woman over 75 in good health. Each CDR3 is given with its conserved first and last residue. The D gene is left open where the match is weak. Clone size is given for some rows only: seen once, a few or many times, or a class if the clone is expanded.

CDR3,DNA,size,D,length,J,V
CASSFAGTGIFEGTQYF,TGTGCCAGCAGCTTCGCCGGGACAGGGATTTTCGAGGGGACCCAGTACTTC,many,TRBD1,17,TRBJ2-5,TRBV7-2
CRARQHADTQYF,TGCAGGGCTAGGCAACACGCGGATACGCAGTATTTT,few,.,12,TRBJ2-3,TRBV20-1
CASSLAGQAYYGYTF,TGTGCCAGCAGTTTAGCGGGACAGGCCTACTATGGCTACACCTTC,many,TRBD1,15,TRBJ1-2,TRBV12-3/TRBV12-4
CAWTATQNYGYTF,TGTGCCTGGACAGCCACCCAAAACTATGGCTACACCTTC,few,.,13,TRBJ1-2,TRBV30
CASSLTSGQGYNEQYF,TGTGCCAGCAGCTTAACGTCGGGACAGGGGTACAATGAGCAGTACTTC,few,TRBD1,16,TRBJ2-7,TRBV7-3
CAISEATPGGNQPQHF,TGTGCCATCAGTGAAGCGACCCCCGGCGGCAATCAGCCCCAGCATTTT,.,.,16,TRBJ1-5,TRBV10-3
CSATTGPIYEQYF,TGCAGTGCTACGACAGGACCCATCTACGAGCAGTACTTC,.,.,13,TRBJ2-7,TRBV20-1
CASSLERGRSGELFF,TGCGCCAGCAGCTTGGAAAGGGGACGGTCCGGGGAGCTGTTTTTT,.,.,15,TRBJ2-2,TRBV5-4
CASSFEQGENIQYF,TGTGCCAGCAGCTTCGAACAGGGAGAAAACATTCAGTACTTC,.,.,14,TRBJ2-4,TRBV7-9
CASSLGQGAAYGYTF,TGTGCCAGCAGCCTAGGGCAGGGGGCGGCCTATGGCTACACCTTC,many,TRBD1,15,TRBJ1-2,TRBV9
CASSSRTPYSGANVLTF,TGTGCCAGCAGCTCCCGGACTCCTTACTCTGGGGCCAACGTCCTGACTTTC,.,.,17,TRBJ2-6,TRBV7-8
CASSWTSGGTYEQYF,TGTGCCAGCAGCTGGACTAGCGGGGGAACCTACGAGCAGTACTTC,many,TRBD2,15,TRBJ2-7,TRBV7-2
CASRGGLFYGYTF,TGTGCCAGCAGGGGAGGTCTTTTCTATGGCTACACCTTC,.,.,13,TRBJ1-2,TRBV28
CSASDRGRLVGGYTF,TGCAGTGCTAGTGACAGGGGGCGCCTTGTCGGGGGCTACACCTTC,few,TRBD1,15,TRBJ1-2,TRBV20-1
CASSSQPTRNYGYTF,TGTGCCAGCAGTTCCCAACCGACCCGAAACTATGGCTACACCTTC,few,.,15,TRBJ1-2,TRBV12-3/TRBV12-4
CSVGGGNGETQYF,TGCAGTGTAGGCGGGGGAAATGGAGAGACCCAGTACTTC,many,TRBD2,13,TRBJ2-5,TRBV20-1
CASSLHGTQYF,TGTGCCAGCAGCCTGCATGGAACGCAGTATTTT,many,.,11,TRBJ2-3,TRBV6-5
CASSYPIAGRIEQETQYF,TGTGCCAGCAGTTACCCTATCGCGGGACGGATAGAACAAGAGACCCAGTACTTC,many,.,18,TRBJ2-5,TRBV6-2/TRBV6-3
CASRRSGGAADTQYF,TGTGCCAGCAGGCGTAGCGGGGGGGCCGCAGATACGCAGTATTTT,many,TRBD2,15,TRBJ2-3,TRBV12-3/TRBV12-4
CAWSSTTPLSNQPQHF,TGTGCCTGGAGTTCGACAACGCCTTTAAGCAATCAGCCCCAGCATTTT,.,.,16,TRBJ1-5,TRBV30
CSALTGRGNTGELFF,TGCAGCGCTCTGACGGGGAGGGGTAACACCGGGGAGCTGTTTTTT,.,TRBD2,15,TRBJ2-2,TRBV29-1
CASSRDRGTNQPQHF,TGTGCCAGCAGTCGGGACAGGGGAACGAATCAGCCCCAGCATTTT,few,TRBD1,15,TRBJ1-5,TRBV6-1